This T cell receptor (beta chain) is from a study of human T cells and chemical hapten exposure. Germline V gene lookup returns CDR1 MNHEY and CDR2 SVGAGI. Trimming took 0 bases from V and 1 from J, leaving 3 bases between them. The CDR3 has 13 amino acids. Individual cDNA molecules (in the library) carried attached unique molecular identifiers. MiXCR was run by TCRdb on the RACE reads, yielding one entry per CDR3 protein. The sample has just over 80,000 distinct CDR3 sequences; about 10% are singletons. Specified time point: patch test 1, 2 weeks after DPC sensitization. The treatment denotes: therapeutic diphenylcyclopropenone sensitization with weekly scalp DPC. As for this clonotype: Its matching antigen is unknown.

Overall study results and limits: Once DPC sensitization occurred, TCRs above 1 in 1000 frequency showed no change. Relative to controls, expanded TCRs formed significantly more large CDR3 similarity clusters.

The sample consisted of whole blood, taken in connection with sensitization to the hapten diphenylcyclopropenone (DPC). The chain carries TRBV6-5 and TRBJ1-1; D not resolved. The receptor was derived from a woman aged 45-60 years with alopecia areata. Some clones in this sample may be carry-over from other donors' samples. CDR3 sequence (DNA): TGTGCCAGCAGTTACTCGGAGAACACTGAAGCTTTCTTT. Translation gives CASSYSENTEAFF.